These 6 T cell receptor beta chains share one sample of origin, sequenced in a study of blood T cell repertoires in COVID-19. This table comes from immunoSEQ multiplex PCR, and its TCRdb copy is limited to in-frame clones, with some not included. The table includes under 250,000 clones, 80% to 90% detected once. The sequencing input was PBMCs or T cells enriched from blood (not recorded which). The origin of the receptors is a middle-aged woman who had been exposed to COVID-19.

The V call is TRBV20-1, the J call TRBJ1-1; possible D gene TRBD1, 6 bases. The CDR3 runs to 10 residues. Germline V gene data show CDR1 as DFQATT and CDR2 as SNEGSKA (reference sequence). The germline V and J ends were trimmed by 6 bases and 8 bases, with 10 bases remaining between them. CDR3 amino acids: CSASRGEAFF. CDR3 sequence (DNA): TGCAGTGCCAGCAGGGGCGAAGCTTTCTTT.

The genes are TRBV28 and TRBJ1-2; D call uncertain. Germline CDR1 is MDHEN and CDR2 is SYDVKM. Trimming took off 3 bases at V and 7 bases at J, with 15 bases between the two ends. This CDR3 region has 14 residues. The CDR3 DNA reads as TGTGCCAGCAGTTTCTCTTACACCGTCCGTGGCTACACCTTC. As protein: CASSFSYTVRGYTF.

Only one count was recorded for this clone. The chain uses TRBV4-3 and TRBJ1-5, with D possibly matching TRBD1 (6 bases). CDR1 and CDR2 (germline): LGHNA, YSLEER. The CDR3 totals 15 residues. Trimming stripped 0 bases from V and 3 bases from J, with 9 bases between. The DNA of the CDR3 is TGCGCCAGCAGCCAAGACAGGGACAACAATCAGCCCCAGCATTTT. Translation: CASSQDRDNNQPQHF.

This clone was seen a single time. The chain recombines TRBV4-1 with TRBJ1-1; D perhaps matches TRBD1 (5 bases). The V and J ends lost 4 bases and 5 bases respectively, with 11 bases between them. The CDR3 totals 13 residues. Per the germline V gene, CDR1 is MGHRA and CDR2 is YSYEKL. CDR3 loop: CASSPGRGTEAFF. The CDR3 DNA is TGCGCCAGCAGCCCGGGTCGGGGGACTGAAGCTTTCTTT.

The chain uses TRBV24-1 and TRBJ2-1; unclear D gene. The germline gives CDR1 KGHDR, CDR2 SFDVKD. Trimming took 2 bases from V and 1 from J, leaving 11 bases between them. The CDR3 has 16 amino acids. CDR3 protein: CATSDWSTGSYNEQFF. In DNA form, the CDR3 reads TGTGCCACCAGTGATTGGTCGACGGGTTCCTACAATGAGCAGTTCTTC.

The V call is TRBV2, the J call TRBJ1-2; 9 bases match TRBD1. The CDR3 totals 14 residues. Germline loops: CDR1 SNHLY, CDR2 FYNNEI. Trimming cost V 6 bases and J 4 bases; bases outside gene matches: 6. The CDR3 loop reads CASSEDRGPYGYTF. CDR3 DNA: TGTGCCAGCAGCGAGGACAGGGGACCCTATGGCTACACCTTC.